The 5 T cell receptor beta chains below were found in one sample sequenced in a study of T cell repertoires in cytomegalovirus infection. Antigens of these TCRs are unknown. TCRdb re-called the reads with MiXCR, one entry per CDR3 protein. The repertoire consists of roughly 730,000 distinct CDR3 sequences, with approximately 33% occurring once and the leading ten covering roughly 18%. The sample was cultured PBMCs, taken from culture after CMV antigen stimulation. These receptors came from a human donor in good health (CMV status not recorded). Some clones in this sample may be carry-over from other donors' samples.

The rearrangement uses TRBV2 and TRBJ2-5; the D gene is possibly TRBD2 (7 bases). The CDR3 is 14 residues long. CDR1 SNHLY and CDR2 FYNNEI come from the germline V gene. Trimming pared 3 bases from V and 7 bases from J, leaving 15 bases between. The CDR3 nucleotides read TGTGCCAGCAGTGACTCCTCGGGGGGCGCGACCCAGTACTTC. It translates to CASSDSSGGATQYF.

There are a few counts of this clonotype. The chain employs TRBV7-9 and TRBJ2-5; 10 bases fit TRBD1. This CDR3 comprises 14 residues. Germline assignment: CDR1 SEHNR and CDR2 FQNEAQ (reference sequence). The ends lost 5 bases at V and 4 bases at J; junction bases unmatched: 4. The CDR3 sequence is CASSPGQGRETQYF. CDR3 sequence (DNA): TGTGCCAGCAGCCCGGGACAGGGGCGAGAGACCCAGTACTTC.

This clonotype was observed a handful of times. The chain couples TRBV12-3 or TRBV12-4 to TRBJ2-5; 9 nucleotides line up with TRBD2. CDR3 length: 15 amino acids. V shed 5 bases and J 4 bases; nucleotides not matched to a gene: 8. The chain's CDR3 is CASSPRGGARETQYF. CDR3 nucleotides: TGTGCCAGCAGTCCCCGCGGGGGGGCTCGAGAGACCCAGTACTTC.

The CDR3, as DNA: TGTGCCAGCAGCCCTGGAGCCGGGGGTGGGTCCCAGCATTTT. It specifies CASSPGAGGGSQHF. The chain combines TRBV12-3 or TRBV12-4 with TRBJ1-5; D is possibly TRBD1 (5 bases). The V gene lost 6 bases and the J gene lost 11 bases, with 20 bases spanning the gap. The CDR3 consists of 14 residues.

This clonotype was picked up a small number of times. CDR3 residues: CASSIRGFATNEKLFF. DNA for the CDR3: TGTGCCAGTAGTATAAGGGGCTTTGCAACTAATGAAAAACTGTTTTTT. The gene calls are TRBV19 and TRBJ1-4; D is possibly TRBD1 (5 bases). Trimming removed 2 bases from V and 0 bases from J, with 10 bases in between. This CDR3 has 16 residues. CDR1 LNHDA and CDR2 SQIVND come from the germline V gene (reference sequence).